One sample yielded the 11 T cell receptor beta chains listed below, sequenced in a study of Graves' ophthalmopathy and Graves' hyperthyroidism. Amplification targeted the TCR beta CDR3 regions, with RNA transcripts as the source material. In the first round, RT-PCR was carried out with HTBI primers, and a multiplex PCR formed the second round. TCRdb called the multiplex PCR reads again in MiXCR, with one record for every CDR3 protein. The sample lists under 350,000 distinct CDR3 sequences, 17% occurring once. The sequenced material came from peripheral blood. These receptors were collected from an adult man with Graves' ophthalmopathy.

This clonotype came up many times. The chain combines TRBV20-1 with TRBJ2-5; 10 bases are shared with TRBD1. Unmatched junction bases numbered 13, after V lost 3 bases and J lost 0 bases. Germline V lookup: CDR1 DFQATT, CDR2 SNEGSKA (reference sequence). The CDR3 has 18 residues. The CDR3 region is CSASGVSSGQGHQETQYF. CDR3 DNA sequence: TGCAGTGCTAGCGGAGTTTCTTCGGGACAGGGGCACCAAGAGACCCAGTACTTC.

The V gene is TRBV12-3 or TRBV12-4, the J gene TRBJ2-5; TRBD2 matches at 7 bases. The ends lost 0 bases at V and 4 bases at J; junction bases unmatched: 5. This CDR3 has 15 amino acids. The CDR3 spells CASSLAVGGPETQYF. Here the CDR3 DNA reads TGTGCCAGCAGTTTAGCGGTGGGAGGGCCAGAGACCCAGTACTTC.

This clonotype was counted at least ten times. V and J are TRBV10-3 and TRBJ2-7; perhaps TRBD2 as D (6 bases). CDR1 and CDR2 from the germline V gene are ENHRY and SYGVKD. The CDR3 runs to 13 residues. V gave up 10 bases and J gave up 5 bases, with 18 bases separating them. CDR3 amino acids: CATSSGEVDEQYF. DNA of the CDR3: TGTGCCACCAGCTCGGGGGAGGTCGACGAGCAGTACTTC.

This clonotype was recorded many times. The rearrangement links TRBV20-1 to TRBJ2-7; D may be TRBD1 (6 bases). Germline V gene lookup returns CDR1 DFQATT and CDR2 SNEGSKA (reference sequence). V was clipped by 4 bases and J by 2 bases, with 9 bases between them. The CDR3 has 12 amino acids. Here the CDR3 DNA reads TGCAGTGCTAAGGGGGATGCCTACGAGCAGTACTTC. Translation gives CSAKGDAYEQYF.

This clonotype was recorded many times. The gene calls are TRBV7-9 and TRBJ1-6, with D unresolved. From germline, CDR1 is SEHNR and CDR2 FQNEAQ (reference sequence). Trimming removed 5 bases at V and 0 bases at J, with 17 bases between. The CDR3 consists of 18 residues. The CDR3 loop reads CASSHERAGNSYNSPLHF. The CDR3 coding sequence is TGTGCCAGCAGCCATGAGAGGGCTGGAAACTCCTATAATTCACCCCTCCACTTT.

The chain employs TRBV11-2 and TRBJ2-5, with D maybe TRBD2 (6 bases). This CDR3 contains 16 residues. The V gene lost 5 bases and the J gene lost 4 bases, with 20 bases spanning the gap. Germline lookup yields CDR1 SGHAT and CDR2 FQNNGV. The CDR3 DNA sequence: TGTGCCAGCAGCACCCGGGACTGGTTCAATGGAGAGACCCAGTACTTC. It encodes CASSTRDWFNGETQYF.

This clonotype showed up many times. This chain uses TRBV12-3 or TRBV12-4 with TRBJ2-6; no clear D gene. The ends were cut back, 6 bases at V and 0 bases at J, with 9 bases in the middle. The CDR3 length is 15 residues. CDR3 coding DNA: TGTGCCAGCAGCCCCCCCTCCTCTGGGGCCAACGTCCTGACTTTC. Translating it yields CASSPPSSGANVLTF.

This clonotype came up many times. The chain recombines TRBV12-3 or TRBV12-4 with TRBJ1-6; 7 bases are shared with TRBD1. The CDR3 has 14 residues. The V gene end was trimmed by 5 bases and the J gene end by 9 bases; junction bases not matched to a gene: 7. The CDR3 sequence: CASSKDRMGSPLHF. CDR3 sequence (DNA): TGTGCCAGCAGTAAGGACAGGATGGGTTCACCCCTCCACTTT.

In its sample, this clonotype was seen many times. The genes are TRBV7-2 and TRBJ1-2; 11 nucleotides agree with TRBD1. The germline CDR1 and CDR2 sequences are SGHTA and FQGNSA. The J segment lost 4 bases and the V segment lost 6 bases, leaving 4 bases of the junction unmatched. The CDR3 totals 14 residues. The CDR3: CASRRTGGFYGYTF. For the CDR3, the DNA is TGTGCCAGCAGACGGACAGGGGGCTTCTATGGCTACACCTTC.

This clonotype came up many times. The chain joins TRBV6-1 to TRBJ2-5; D is possibly TRBD1 (5 bases). The CDR3 extends over 14 amino acids. Germline V gives CDR1 MNHNS, CDR2 SASEGT. The V end was cut by 5 bases, the J end by 1 base, with 11 bases between. Here the CDR3 reads CASSPQTVQETQYF. In DNA, the CDR3 is TGTGCCAGCAGTCCGCAGACAGTCCAAGAGACCCAGTACTTC.

This clonotype was seen ten or more times. CDR3 nucleotides: TGTGCCATCAGTGAGTATGGAACAGGGGACAGGGAGCAGTACTTC. It codes for CAISEYGTGDREQYF. V usage is TRBV10-3 and J usage is TRBJ2-7, with 8 positions matching TRBD1. V lost 1 base and J lost 7; bases outside the gene matches: 9. The CDR3 sequence is 15 residues long. CDR1 and CDR2 (germline): ENHRY, SYGVKD.